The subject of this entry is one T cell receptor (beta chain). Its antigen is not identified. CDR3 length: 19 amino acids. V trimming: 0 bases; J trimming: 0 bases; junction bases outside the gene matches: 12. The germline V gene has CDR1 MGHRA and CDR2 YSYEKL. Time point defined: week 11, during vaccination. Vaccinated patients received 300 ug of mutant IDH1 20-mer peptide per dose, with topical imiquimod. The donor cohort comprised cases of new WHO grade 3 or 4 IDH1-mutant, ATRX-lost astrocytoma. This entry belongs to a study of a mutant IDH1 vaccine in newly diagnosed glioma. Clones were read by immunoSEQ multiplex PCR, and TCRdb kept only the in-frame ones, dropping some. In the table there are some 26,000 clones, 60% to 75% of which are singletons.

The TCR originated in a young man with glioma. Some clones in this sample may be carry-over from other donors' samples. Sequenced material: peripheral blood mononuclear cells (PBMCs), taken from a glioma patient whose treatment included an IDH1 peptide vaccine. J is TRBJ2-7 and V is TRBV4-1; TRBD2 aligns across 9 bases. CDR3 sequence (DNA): TGCGCCAGCAGCCAAGATTGGCTAGCGGGGAGCATACCCTCCTACGAGCAGTACTTC. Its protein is CASSQDWLAGSIPSYEQYF.